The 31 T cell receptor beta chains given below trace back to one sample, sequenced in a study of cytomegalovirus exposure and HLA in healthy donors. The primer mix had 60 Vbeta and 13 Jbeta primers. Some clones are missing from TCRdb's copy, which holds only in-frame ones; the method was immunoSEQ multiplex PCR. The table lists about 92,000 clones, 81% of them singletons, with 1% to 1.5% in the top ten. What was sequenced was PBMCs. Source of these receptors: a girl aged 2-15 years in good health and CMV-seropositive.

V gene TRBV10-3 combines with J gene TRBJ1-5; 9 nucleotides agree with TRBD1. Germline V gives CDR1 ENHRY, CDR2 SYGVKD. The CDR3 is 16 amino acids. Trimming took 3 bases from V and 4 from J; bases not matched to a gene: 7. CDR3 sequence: CAISDRVGTGNQPQHF. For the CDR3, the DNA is TGTGCCATCAGTGATAGGGTGGGGACAGGGAATCAGCCCCAGCATTTT.

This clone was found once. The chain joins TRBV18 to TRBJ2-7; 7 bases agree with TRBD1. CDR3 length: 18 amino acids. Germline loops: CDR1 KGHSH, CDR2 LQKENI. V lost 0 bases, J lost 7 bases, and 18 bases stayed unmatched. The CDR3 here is CASSPPKGDSILVGEQYF. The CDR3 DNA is TGTGCCAGCTCACCACCGAAAGGGGACAGTATTCTAGTCGGGGAGCAGTACTTC.

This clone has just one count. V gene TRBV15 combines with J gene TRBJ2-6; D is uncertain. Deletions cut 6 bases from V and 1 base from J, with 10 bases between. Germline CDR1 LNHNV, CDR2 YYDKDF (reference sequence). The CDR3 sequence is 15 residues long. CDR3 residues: CATREPVSGANVLTF. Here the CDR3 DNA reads TGTGCCACCAGGGAGCCGGTTTCTGGGGCCAACGTCCTGACTTTC.

The CDR3 DNA follows: TGTGCCAGTAGTATAGTATCCGGGAGTGAGCAGTTCTTC. Its protein is CASSIVSGSEQFF. V and J are TRBV19 and TRBJ2-1; TRBD2 might be the D (6 bases). The length of the CDR3 is 13 residues. Germline V gene lookup returns CDR1 LNHDA and CDR2 SQIVND (reference sequence). Trimming took off 1 base at V and 9 bases at J, with 10 bases between the two ends.

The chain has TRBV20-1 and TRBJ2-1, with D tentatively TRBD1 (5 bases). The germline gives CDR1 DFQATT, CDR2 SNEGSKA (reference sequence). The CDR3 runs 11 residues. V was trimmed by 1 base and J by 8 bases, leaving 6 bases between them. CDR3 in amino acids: CSARGGHEQFF. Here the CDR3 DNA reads TGCAGTGCTAGAGGGGGCCATGAGCAGTTCTTC.

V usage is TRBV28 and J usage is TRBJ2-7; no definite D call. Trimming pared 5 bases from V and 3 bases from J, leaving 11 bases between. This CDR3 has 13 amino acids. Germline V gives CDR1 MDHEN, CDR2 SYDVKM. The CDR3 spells CASSPLISYEQYF. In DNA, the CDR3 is TGTGCCAGCAGTCCCTTAATCAGCTACGAGCAGTACTTC.

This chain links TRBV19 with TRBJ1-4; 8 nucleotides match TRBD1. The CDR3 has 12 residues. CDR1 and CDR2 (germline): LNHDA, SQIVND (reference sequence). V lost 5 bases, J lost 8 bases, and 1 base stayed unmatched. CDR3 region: CASSGDREKLFF. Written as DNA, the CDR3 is TGTGCCAGTAGTGGGGACAGGGAAAAACTGTTTTTT.

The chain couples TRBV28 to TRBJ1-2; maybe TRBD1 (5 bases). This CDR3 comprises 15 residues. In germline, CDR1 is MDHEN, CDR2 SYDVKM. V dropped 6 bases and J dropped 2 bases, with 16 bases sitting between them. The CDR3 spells CASSISWGTNYGYTF. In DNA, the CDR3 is TGTGCCAGCAGCATTTCTTGGGGCACCAACTATGGCTACACCTTC.

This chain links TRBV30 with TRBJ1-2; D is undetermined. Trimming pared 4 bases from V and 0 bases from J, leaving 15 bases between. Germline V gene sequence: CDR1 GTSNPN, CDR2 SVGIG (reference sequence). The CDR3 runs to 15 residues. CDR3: CAWIPYRLANYGYTF. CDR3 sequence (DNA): TGTGCCTGGATACCCTACCGGTTAGCTAACTATGGCTACACCTTC.

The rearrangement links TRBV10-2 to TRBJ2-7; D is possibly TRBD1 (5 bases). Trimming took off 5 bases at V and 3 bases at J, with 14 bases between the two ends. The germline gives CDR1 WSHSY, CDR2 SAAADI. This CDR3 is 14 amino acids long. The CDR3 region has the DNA TGCGCCAGCAGTTTGGACAAAAACTACTACGAGCAGTACTTC. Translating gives CASSLDKNYYEQYF.

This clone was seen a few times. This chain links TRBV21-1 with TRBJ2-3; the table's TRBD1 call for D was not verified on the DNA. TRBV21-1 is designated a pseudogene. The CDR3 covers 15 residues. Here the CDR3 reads CASSKVQEAPDTQYF. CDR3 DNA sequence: TGTGCCAGCAGCAAAGTTCAGGAAGCCCCAGATACGCAGTATTTT.

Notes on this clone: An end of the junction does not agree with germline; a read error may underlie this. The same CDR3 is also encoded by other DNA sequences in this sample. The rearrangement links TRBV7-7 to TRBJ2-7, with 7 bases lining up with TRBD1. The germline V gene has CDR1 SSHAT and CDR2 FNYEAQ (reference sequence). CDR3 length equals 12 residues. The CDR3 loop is CASSGPGGPQYF. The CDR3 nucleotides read TGCGCCAGCAGCGGCCCAGGGGGACCGCAGTACTTC.

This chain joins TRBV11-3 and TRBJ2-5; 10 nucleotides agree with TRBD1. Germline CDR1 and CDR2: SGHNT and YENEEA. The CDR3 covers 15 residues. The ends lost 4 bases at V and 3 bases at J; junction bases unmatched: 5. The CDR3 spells CASSSGGTGEETQYF. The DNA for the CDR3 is TGTGCCAGCAGCTCCGGGGGGACAGGGGAAGAGACCCAGTACTTC.

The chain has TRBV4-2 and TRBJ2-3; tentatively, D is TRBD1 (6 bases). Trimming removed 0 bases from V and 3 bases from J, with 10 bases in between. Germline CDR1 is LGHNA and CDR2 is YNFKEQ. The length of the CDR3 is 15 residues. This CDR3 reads CASSQDGDTTDTQYF. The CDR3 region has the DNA TGTGCCAGCAGCCAAGACGGGGACACTACAGATACGCAGTATTTT.

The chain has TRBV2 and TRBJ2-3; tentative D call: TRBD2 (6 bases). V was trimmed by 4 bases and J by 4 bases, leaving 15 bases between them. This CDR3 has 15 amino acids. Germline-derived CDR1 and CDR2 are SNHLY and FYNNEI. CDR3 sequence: CASSAAQWRADTQYF. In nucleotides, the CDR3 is TGTGCCAGCAGTGCTGCCCAGTGGAGGGCAGATACGCAGTATTTT.

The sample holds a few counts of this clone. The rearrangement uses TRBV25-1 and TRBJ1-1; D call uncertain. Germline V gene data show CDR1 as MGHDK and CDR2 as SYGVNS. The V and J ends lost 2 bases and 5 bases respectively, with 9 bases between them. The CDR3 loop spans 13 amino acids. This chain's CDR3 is CASSEGGGTEAFF. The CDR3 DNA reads TGTGCCAGCAGTGAAGGAGGCGGGACTGAAGCTTTCTTT.

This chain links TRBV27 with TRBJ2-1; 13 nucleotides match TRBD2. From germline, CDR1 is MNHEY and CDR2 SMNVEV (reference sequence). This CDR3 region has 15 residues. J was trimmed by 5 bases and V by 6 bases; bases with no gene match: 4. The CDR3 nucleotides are TGTGCCAGCAGCCCGGGGACTAGCGGGAACAATGAGCAGTTCTTC. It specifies CASSPGTSGNNEQFF.

The CDR3 DNA reads as TGTGCCAGCAGTAAAATAGACAGCAGCAATCAGCCCCAGCATTTT. It yields the protein CASSKIDSSNQPQHF. V gene TRBV6-5 combines with J gene TRBJ1-5; D is possibly TRBD1 (5 bases). From germline, CDR1 is MNHEY and CDR2 SVGAGI. With 5 bases removed from V and 1 base from J, the gap between germline ends came to 12 bases. The CDR3 length is 15 residues.

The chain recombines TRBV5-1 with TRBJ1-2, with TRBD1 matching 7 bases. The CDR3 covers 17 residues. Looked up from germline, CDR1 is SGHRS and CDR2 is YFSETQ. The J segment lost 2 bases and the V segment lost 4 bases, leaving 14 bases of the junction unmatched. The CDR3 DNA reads TGCGCCAGCAGCGCCAGCAAATCTTACAGGGGCAACTATGGCTACACCTTC. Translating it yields CASSASKSYRGNYGYTF.

This CDR3 is CATNAGSAGYTF. The CDR3, as DNA: TGTGCCACGAACGCAGGGTCTGCTGGCTACACCTTC. The rearrangement links TRBV5-6 to TRBJ1-2; tentative D call: TRBD1 (5 bases). V lost 9 bases to trimming and J lost 7 bases, with 16 bases between them. Per germline, CDR1 SGHDT and CDR2 YYEEEE. This CDR3 is 12 amino acids long.

CDR3 coding DNA: TGTGCCAGCAGCGCCGGCCCATATCGACAGTCTCCTCAAGAGACCCAGTACTTC. As protein: CASSAGPYRQSPQETQYF. The genes are TRBV7-9 and TRBJ2-5; weak D call: TRBD1 (5 bases). This CDR3 is built from 18 residues. Germline-derived CDR1 and CDR2 are SEHNR and FQNEAQ (reference sequence). Trimming removed 5 bases from V and 2 bases from J, with 24 bases in between.

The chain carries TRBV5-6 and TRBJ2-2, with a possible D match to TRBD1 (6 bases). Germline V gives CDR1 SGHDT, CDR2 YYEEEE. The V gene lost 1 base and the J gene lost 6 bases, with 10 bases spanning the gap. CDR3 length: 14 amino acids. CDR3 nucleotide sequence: TGTGCCAGCAGCTTGACAGGGCGGCCCGGGGAGCTGTTTTTT. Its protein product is CASSLTGRPGELFF.

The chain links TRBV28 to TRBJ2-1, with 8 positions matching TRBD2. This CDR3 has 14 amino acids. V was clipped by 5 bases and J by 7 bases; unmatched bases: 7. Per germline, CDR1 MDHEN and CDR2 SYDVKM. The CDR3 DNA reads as TGTGCCAGCAGTACTAGCGGAGAGGGGAATGAGCAGTTCTTC. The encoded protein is CASSTSGEGNEQFF.

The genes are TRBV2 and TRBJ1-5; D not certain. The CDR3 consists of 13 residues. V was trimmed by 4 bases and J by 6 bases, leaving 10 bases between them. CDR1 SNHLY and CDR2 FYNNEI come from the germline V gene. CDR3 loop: CASSGALSQPQHF. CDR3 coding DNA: TGTGCCAGCAGTGGAGCGCTTAGTCAGCCCCAGCATTTT.

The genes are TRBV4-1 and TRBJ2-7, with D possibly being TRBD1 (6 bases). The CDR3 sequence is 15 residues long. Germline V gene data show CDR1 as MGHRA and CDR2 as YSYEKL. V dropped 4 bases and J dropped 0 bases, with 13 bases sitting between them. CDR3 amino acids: CASSLQGEVSYEQYF. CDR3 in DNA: TGCGCCAGCAGCCTACAGGGAGAGGTCTCCTACGAGCAGTACTTC.

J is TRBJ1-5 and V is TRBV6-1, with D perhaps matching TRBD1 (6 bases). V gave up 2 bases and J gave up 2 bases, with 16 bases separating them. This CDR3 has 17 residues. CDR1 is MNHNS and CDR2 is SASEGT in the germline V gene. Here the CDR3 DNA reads TGTGCCAGCAGTGAACGGCAAGGCAGGGGTGGCAATCAGCCCCAGCATTTT. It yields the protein CASSERQGRGGNQPQHF.

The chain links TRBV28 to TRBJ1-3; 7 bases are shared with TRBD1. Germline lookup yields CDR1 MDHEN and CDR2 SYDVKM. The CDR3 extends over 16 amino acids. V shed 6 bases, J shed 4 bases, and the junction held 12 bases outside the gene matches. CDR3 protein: CASSPLTWTGGNTIYF. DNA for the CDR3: TGTGCCAGCAGCCCTCTAACATGGACAGGAGGAAACACCATATATTTT.

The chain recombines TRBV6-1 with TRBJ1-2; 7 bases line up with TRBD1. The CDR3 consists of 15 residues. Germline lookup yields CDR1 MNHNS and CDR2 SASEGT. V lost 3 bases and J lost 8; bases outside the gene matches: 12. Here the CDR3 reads CASSEGSRGDRGYTF. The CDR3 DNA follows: TGTGCCAGCAGTGAGGGATCCAGGGGGGATCGCGGCTACACCTTC.

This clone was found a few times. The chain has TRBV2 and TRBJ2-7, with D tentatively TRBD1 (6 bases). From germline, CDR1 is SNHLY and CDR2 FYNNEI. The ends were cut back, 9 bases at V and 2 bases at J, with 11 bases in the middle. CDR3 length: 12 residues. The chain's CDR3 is CASRTDTYEQYF. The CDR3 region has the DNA TGTGCCAGTCGGACAGATACCTACGAGCAGTACTTC.

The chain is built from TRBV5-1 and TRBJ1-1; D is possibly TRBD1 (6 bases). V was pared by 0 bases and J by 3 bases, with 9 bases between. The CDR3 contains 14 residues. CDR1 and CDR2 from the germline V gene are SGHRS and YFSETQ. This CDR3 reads CASSLGDTHTEAFF. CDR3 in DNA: TGCGCCAGCAGCTTGGGGGACACGCACACTGAAGCTTTCTTT.

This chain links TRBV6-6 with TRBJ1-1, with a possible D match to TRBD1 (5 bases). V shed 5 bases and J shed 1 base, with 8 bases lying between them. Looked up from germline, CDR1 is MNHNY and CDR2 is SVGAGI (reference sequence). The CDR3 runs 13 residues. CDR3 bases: TGTGCCAGCAGTACCCAGGGGAACACTGAAGCTTTCTTT. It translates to CASSTQGNTEAFF.